This entry lists 4 T cell receptor beta chains sequenced from one sample in a study of shared clonotypes between healthy human individuals. The table came from immunoSEQ multiplex PCR; TCRdb's copy has only in-frame clones and leaves some out. The sample comprises around 1 million clones, around three quarters of which are singletons, and over 1.3% rests with the top ten. Sequences were obtained from memory CD4+ T cells sorted from blood. Subset defined: CD45RA-negative fraction. These receptor sequences come from a man aged 18 to 35 in good health.

This clone showed up just a few times. The chain recombines TRBV18 with TRBJ1-6; no clear D gene. V was clipped by 0 bases and J by 4 bases, with 7 bases between them. Per germline, CDR1 KGHSH and CDR2 LQKENI. The CDR3 extends over 15 amino acids. The CDR3 region is CASSPPGIYNSPLHF. In DNA, the CDR3 is TGTGCCAGCTCACCACCGGGGATTTATAATTCACCCCTCCACTTT. The full variable domain, with the rest looked up from reference TRBV18 and TRBJ1-6, is NAGVMQNPRHLVRRRGQEARLRCSPMKGHSHVYWYRQLPEEGLKFMVYLQKENIIDESGMPKERFSAEFPKEGPSILRIQQVVRGDSAAYFCASSPPGIYNSPLHFGNGTRLTVT.

This clone was seen a handful of times. The J gene is TRBJ2-3, the V gene TRBV5-6; no clear D gene. The CDR3 contains 13 residues. The germline CDR1 and CDR2 sequences are SGHDT and YYEEEE. V lost 4 bases and J 1 base, leaving 7 bases between the germline ends. CDR3 in DNA: TGTGCCAGCAGCCGGGCCCGCACAGATACGCAGTATTTT. Encoded protein: CASSRARTDTQYF.

In its sample, this clone was seen a few times. The chain couples TRBV10-3 to TRBJ2-3; D ambiguous. This CDR3 is 13 amino acids long. Germline-derived CDR1 and CDR2 are ENHRY and SYGVKD. Deletions cut 6 bases from V and 4 bases from J, with 11 bases between. CDR3 sequence reads: CAIRPSSADTQYF. CDR3 sequence (DNA): TGTGCCATCAGGCCTTCGAGCGCAGATACGCAGTATTTT.

V is TRBV19 and J is TRBJ2-7; TRBD1 matches at 9 bases. Germline-derived CDR1 and CDR2 are LNHDA and SQIVND (reference sequence). This CDR3 is 16 amino acids long. J lost 0 bases, V lost 7 bases, and 10 bases had no gene match. This CDR3 reads CASTPGTGLSSYEQYF. The CDR3, as DNA: TGTGCCAGTACCCCCGGGACAGGGTTGAGCTCCTACGAGCAGTACTTC.